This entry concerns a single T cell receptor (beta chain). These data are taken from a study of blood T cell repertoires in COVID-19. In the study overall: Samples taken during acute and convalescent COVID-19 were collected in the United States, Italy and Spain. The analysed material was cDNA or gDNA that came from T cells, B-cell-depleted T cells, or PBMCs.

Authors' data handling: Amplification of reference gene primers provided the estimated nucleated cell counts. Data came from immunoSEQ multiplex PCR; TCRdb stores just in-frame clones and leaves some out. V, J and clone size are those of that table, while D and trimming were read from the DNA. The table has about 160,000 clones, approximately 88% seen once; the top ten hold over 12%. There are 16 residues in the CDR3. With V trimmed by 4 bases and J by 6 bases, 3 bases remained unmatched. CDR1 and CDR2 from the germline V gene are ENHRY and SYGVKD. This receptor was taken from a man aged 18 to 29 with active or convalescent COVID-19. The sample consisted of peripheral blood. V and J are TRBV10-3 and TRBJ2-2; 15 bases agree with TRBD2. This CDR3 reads CAISGTSGGDSGELFF. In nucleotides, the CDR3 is TGTGCCATCAGTGGGACTAGCGGGGGGGATTCCGGGGAGCTGTTTTTT.